By frequency in the sample, the clone carrying this T cell receptor (beta chain) is medium-sized. The antigen remains unidentified. J was trimmed by 4 bases and V by 1 base; bases with no gene match: 1. This CDR3 is 13 amino acids long. Germline loops: CDR1 LNHDA, CDR2 SQIVND (reference sequence). The data belong to a study of cytomegalovirus exposure and HLA in healthy donors. Across the whole study: A subsequent analysis reported that the 120 validation repertoires were produced on the same platform that had also been used for the 666 first-cohort repertoires.

Whole-study findings and limits: Usually a TCR sequence was rare, but some public TCRs were found in many donors. Published work reported that the classifier diagnosed cytomegalovirus status with high specificity and sensitivity.

Produced via immunoSEQ multiplex PCR; TCRdb's table is partial and in-frame only. The sample yields under 95,000 clones, just over 90% seen once. The receptor's source is a man aged 25-40 years in good health and CMV-seronegative. Sample: PBMCs. The gene calls are TRBV19 and TRBJ2-7; TRBD2 aligns across 7 bases. CDR3 sequence reads: CASSIVSGYEQYF. The CDR3 coding sequence is TGTGCCAGTAGTATAGTTAGCGGGTACGAGCAGTACTTC. Looking up the rest from reference TRBV19 and TRBJ2-7 gives the full variable domain: DGGITQSPKYLFRKEGQNVTLSCEQNLNHDAMYWYRQDPGQGLRLIYYSQIVNDFQKGDIAEGYSVSREKKESFPLTVTSAQKNPTAFYLCASSIVSGYEQYFGPGTRLTVT.